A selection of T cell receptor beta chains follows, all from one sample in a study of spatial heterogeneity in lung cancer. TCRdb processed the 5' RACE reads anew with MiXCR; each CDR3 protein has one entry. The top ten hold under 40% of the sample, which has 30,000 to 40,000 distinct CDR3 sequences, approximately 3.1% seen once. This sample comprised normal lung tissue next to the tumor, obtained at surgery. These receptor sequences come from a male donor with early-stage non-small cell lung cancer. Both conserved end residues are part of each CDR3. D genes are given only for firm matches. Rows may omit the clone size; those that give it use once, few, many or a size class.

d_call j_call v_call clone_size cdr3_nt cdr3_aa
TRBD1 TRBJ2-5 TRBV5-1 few TGCGCCAGCAAAGGGGACAGAGAGACCCAGTACTTC CASKGDRETQYF
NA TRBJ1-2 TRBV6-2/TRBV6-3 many TGTGCCAGCACTCCCGGCGGGGGATCGACTAACTATGGCTACACCTTC CASTPGGGSTNYGYTF
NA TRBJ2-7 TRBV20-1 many TGCAGTGCTAGAGACGCGGGGACTCCGCAGGGTATCTACGAGCAGTACTTC CSARDAGTPQGIYEQYF
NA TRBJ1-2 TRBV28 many TGTGCCAGCAGCCAATCGGCACAGTATGGCTACACCTTC CASSQSAQYGYTF
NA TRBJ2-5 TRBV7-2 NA TGTGCCAGCAGCTTAGCTGGAGTTCAGGAGACCCAGTACTTC CASSLAGVQETQYF
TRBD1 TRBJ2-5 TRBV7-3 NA TGTGCCAGCAGCTTAGGGACAGGGGCGATTGAGACCCAGTACTTC CASSLGTGAIETQYF
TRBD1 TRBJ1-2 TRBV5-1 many TGCGCCAGCAGCGTTGGGGGGACAGACTATGGCTACACCTTC CASSVGGTDYGYTF
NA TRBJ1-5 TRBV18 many TGTGCCAGCTCACCACAGGGGAAACAGCCCCAGCATTTT CASSPQGKQPQHF
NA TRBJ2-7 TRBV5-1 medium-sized TGCGCCAGCAGCTTTGGAAGCTACGAGCAGTACTTC CASSFGSYEQYF
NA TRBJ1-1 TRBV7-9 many TGTGCCAGCAGCTCCCAGTCTAGCACTGAAGCTTTCTTT CASSSQSSTEAFF
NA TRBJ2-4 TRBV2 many TGTGCCCTCAGAGACGCCGCTGCGATTCAGTACTTC CALRDAAAIQYF
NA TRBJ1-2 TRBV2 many TGTGCCAGCATTAGTAGTTTGAAGGATGGCTACACCTTC CASISSLKDGYTF
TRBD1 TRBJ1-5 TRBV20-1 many TGCAGTGCTAGGGGCCCAGGGGGGACTCAGCCCCAGCATTTT CSARGPGGTQPQHF
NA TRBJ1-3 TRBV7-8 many TGTGCCAGCAGCTTAGCGCCGGGACACTACTCTGGAAACACCATATATTTT CASSLAPGHYSGNTIYF
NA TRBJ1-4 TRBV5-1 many TGCGCCAGCAGCTTGGTTGGGGGTGAAGAAAAACTGTTTTTT CASSLVGGEEKLFF
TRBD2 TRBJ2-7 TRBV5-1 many TGCGCCAGCAGCTTGACGGGAGGACCCTACGAGCAGTACTTC CASSLTGGPYEQYF
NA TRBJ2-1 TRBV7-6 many TGTGCCAGCAGCCAAGCCTACAATGAGCAGTTCTTC CASSQAYNEQFF
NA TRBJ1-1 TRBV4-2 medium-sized TGTGCCAGCAGCCCGTCGTTCGGCTGGTCGAACACTGAAGCTTTCTTT CASSPSFGWSNTEAFF
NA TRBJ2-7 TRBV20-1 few TGCAGCCACTCGGACAGTTCCTACGAGCAGTACTTC CSHSDSSYEQYF
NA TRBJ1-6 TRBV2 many TGTGCCGCACGTCGGGGGTTGAATTCACCCCTCCACTTT CAARRGLNSPLHF
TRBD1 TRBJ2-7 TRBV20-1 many TGCAGTGCTAAGACCGGGACAGGTCCCTACGAGCAGTACTTC CSAKTGTGPYEQYF
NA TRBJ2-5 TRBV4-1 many TGCGCCAGCAGCGTACAAGAAGGCGCCGGCGGGACAGAACAAGAGACCCAGTACTTC CASSVQEGAGGTEQETQYF
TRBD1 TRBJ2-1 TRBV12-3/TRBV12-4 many TGTGCCAGCATCCCGGGACAGGGGGCCATCAATGAGCAGTTCTTC CASIPGQGAINEQFF
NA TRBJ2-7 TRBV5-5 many TGTGCCAGCAGCTTGAAACAGGACTATACCTACGAGCAGTACTTC CASSLKQDYTYEQYF
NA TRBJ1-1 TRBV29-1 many TGCAGCGTTGGACAGACATTGAACACTGAAGCTTTCTTT CSVGQTLNTEAFF
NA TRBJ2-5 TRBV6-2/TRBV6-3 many TGTGCCAGCAGTTACCCTAATACACGGGATCGGGCGGCTTGGGACGAGACCCAGTACTTC CASSYPNTRDRAAWDETQYF
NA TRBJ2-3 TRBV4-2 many TGTGCCAGCAGCCCAGTCAAGACTACCTTCACAGATACGCAGTATTTT CASSPVKTTFTDTQYF
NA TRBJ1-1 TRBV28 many TGTGCCAGCAGTTTGGACTTCATGAACACTGAAGCTTTCTTT CASSLDFMNTEAFF
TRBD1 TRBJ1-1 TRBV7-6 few TGTGCCAGCAGCCCCTGGACAGGGGGGGGGAACACTGAAGCTTTCTTT CASSPWTGGGNTEAFF
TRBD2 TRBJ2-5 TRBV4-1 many TGCGCCAGCAGCCAAGCGGGACTAGCGGGAAAAGAGACCCAGTACTTC CASSQAGLAGKETQYF
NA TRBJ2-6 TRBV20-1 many TGCAGTGCTAGACCCGGACACTCTGGGGCCAACGTCCTGACTTTC CSARPGHSGANVLTF
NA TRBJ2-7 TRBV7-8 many TGTGCCAGCAGCCACGGACGCTACGAGCAGTACTTC CASSHGRYEQYF
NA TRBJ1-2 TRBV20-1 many TGCAGTGCTAGAGATACCGAGAAAGGCTATGGCTACACCTTC CSARDTEKGYGYTF
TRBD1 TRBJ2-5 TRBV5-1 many TGCGCCAGCAGCTTGGCCAACACAGGGGGTGGGGAGACCCAGTACTTC CASSLANTGGGETQYF
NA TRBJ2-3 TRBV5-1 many TGCGCCAGCAGCTCCCGCCCCAACACAGATACGCAGTATTTT CASSSRPNTDTQYF
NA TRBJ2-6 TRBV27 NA TGTGCCATCAGTTTAGGGAGCTCTGGGGCCAACGTCCTGACTTTC CAISLGSSGANVLTF
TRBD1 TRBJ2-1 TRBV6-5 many TGTGCCAGCGGGAAAGGGACAGAAAAAGGCGGTGAGCAGTTCTTC CASGKGTEKGGEQFF
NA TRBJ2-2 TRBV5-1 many TGCGCCAGCAGCTTGGATGGGGAAACCGGGGAGCTGTTTTTT CASSLDGETGELFF
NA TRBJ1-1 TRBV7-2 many TGTGCCAGCAGCTTAGGGGTAGGGCGGGCTTTCTTT CASSLGVGRAFF
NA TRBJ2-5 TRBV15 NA TGTGCCACCAGCAGAGATAATAGTTATGGTGTGTCACAAGAGACCCAGTACTTC CATSRDNSYGVSQETQYF
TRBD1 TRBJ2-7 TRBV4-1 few TGCGCCAGCAGCCAAGTGACAGGGGGAGAGCAGTACTTC CASSQVTGGEQYF
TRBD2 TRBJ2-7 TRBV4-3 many TGCGCCAGCAGCCATTTGACTAGCGGTACCTACGAGCAGTACTTC CASSHLTSGTYEQYF
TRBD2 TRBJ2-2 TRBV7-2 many TGTGCCAGCAGCTGGACCCGTAGCGGGGGAACCGGGGAGCTGTTTTTT CASSWTRSGGTGELFF
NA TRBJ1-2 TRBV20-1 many TGCAGTGCTAGCATCGGTATGGACTATGGCTACACCTTC CSASIGMDYGYTF
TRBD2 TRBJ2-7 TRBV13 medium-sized TGTGCCAGCAGCACCAGACTAGCATCCTACGAGCAGTACTTC CASSTRLASYEQYF
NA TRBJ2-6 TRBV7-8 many TGTGCCAGCAGCTTTCGCCTGGTGGTGACCCCCCACGTCCTGACTTTC CASSFRLVVTPHVLTF